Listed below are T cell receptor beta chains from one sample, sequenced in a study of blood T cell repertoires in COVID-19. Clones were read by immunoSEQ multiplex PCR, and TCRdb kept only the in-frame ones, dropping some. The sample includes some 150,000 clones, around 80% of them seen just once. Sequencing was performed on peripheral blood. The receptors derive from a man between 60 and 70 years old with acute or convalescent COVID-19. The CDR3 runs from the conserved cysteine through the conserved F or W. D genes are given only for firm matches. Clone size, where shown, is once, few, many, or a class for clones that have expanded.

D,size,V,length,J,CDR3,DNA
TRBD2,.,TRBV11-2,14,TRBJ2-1,CASQPFGGGNEQFF,TGTGCCAGCCAGCCCTTCGGGGGGGGGAATGAGCAGTTCTTC
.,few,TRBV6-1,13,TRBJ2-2,CASSDQVIGELFF,TGTGCCAGCAGTGATCAGGTCATCGGGGAGCTGTTTTTT
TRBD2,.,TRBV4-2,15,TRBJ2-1,CASSQEAGGYNEQFF,TGTGCCAGCAGCCAAGAAGCGGGAGGCTACAATGAGCAGTTCTTC
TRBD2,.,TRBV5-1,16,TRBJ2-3,CASSLGASGTTDTQYF,TGCGCCAGCAGCTTGGGGGCTAGCGGAACCACAGATACGCAGTATTTT
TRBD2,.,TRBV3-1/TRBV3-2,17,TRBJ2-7,CASSQEGLAGGIYEQYF,TGTGCCAGCAGCCAAGAGGGACTAGCGGGAGGAATCTACGAGCAGTACTTC
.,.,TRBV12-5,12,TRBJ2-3,CASGSRGDTQYF,TGTGCTAGTGGTTCAAGGGGAGATACGCAGTATTTT
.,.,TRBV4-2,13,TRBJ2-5,CASSQVAGLSQYF,TGTGCCAGCAGCCAAGTCGCGGGGCTGTCCCAGTACTTC
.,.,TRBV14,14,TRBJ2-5,CASSMSGSRETQYF,TGTGCCAGCAGCATGAGCGGTAGTAGGGAGACCCAGTACTTC
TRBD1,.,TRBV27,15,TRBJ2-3,CASSPTGVLADTQYF,TGTGCCAGCAGTCCGACAGGGGTACTGGCAGATACGCAGTATTTT
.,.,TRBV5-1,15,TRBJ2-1,CASSLDVRSYNEQFF,TGCGCCAGCAGCTTGGATGTCCGCTCCTACAATGAGCAGTTCTTC
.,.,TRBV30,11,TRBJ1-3,CAWSGLGTIYF,TGTGCCTGGAGTGGGCTTGGCACCATATATTTT
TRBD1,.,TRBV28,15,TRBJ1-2,CASSPRDRSTYGYTF,TGTGCCAGCAGTCCGCGGGACAGGAGTACCTATGGCTACACCTTC
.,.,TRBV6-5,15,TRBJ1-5,CASSLTLQGYQPQHF,TGTGCCAGCAGCCTTACTTTGCAGGGCTATCAGCCCCAGCATTTT
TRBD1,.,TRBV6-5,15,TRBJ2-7,CASSRTGTGIYEQYF,TGTGCCAGCAGTCGCACCGGGACAGGGATCTACGAGCAGTACTTC
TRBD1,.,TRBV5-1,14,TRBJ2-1,CASSFGTGPNEQFF,TGCGCCAGCAGCTTCGGGACAGGGCCCAATGAGCAGTTCTTC
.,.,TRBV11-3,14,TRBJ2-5,CASSLGGPEETQYF,TGTGCCAGCAGCTTAGGGGGGCCAGAGGAGACCCAGTACTTC
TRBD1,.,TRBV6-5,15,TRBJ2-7,CASSLGQGVTYEQYF,TGTGCCAGCAGTTTGGGACAGGGAGTAACCTACGAGCAGTACTTC
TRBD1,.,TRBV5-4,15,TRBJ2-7,CASSLAGTGTYEQYF,TGTGCCAGCAGCTTGGCCGGGACAGGGACCTACGAGCAGTACTTC
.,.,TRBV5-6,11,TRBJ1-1,CASSSLSEAFF,TGTGCCAGCAGCTCATTGTCTGAAGCTTTCTTT
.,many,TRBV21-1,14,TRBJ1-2,CASSTTGGCYGYTF,TGTGCCAGCAGCACGACAGGGGGCTGCTATGGCTACACCTTC
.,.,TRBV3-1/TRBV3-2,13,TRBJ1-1,CASSLGGRTEAFF,TGTGCCAGCAGCCTAGGGGGTAGGACTGAAGCTTTCTTT
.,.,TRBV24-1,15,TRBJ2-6,CATSDSLASDNVLTF,TGTGCCACCAGTGATTCTCTGGCGAGCGACAACGTCCTGACTTTC
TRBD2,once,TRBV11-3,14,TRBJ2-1,CASSSGGSYNEQFF,TGTGCCAGCAGCAGCGGGGGCTCCTACAATGAGCAGTTCTTC
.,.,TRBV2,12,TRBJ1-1,CASTGQNTEAFF,TGTGCCAGCACAGGACAAAACACTGAAGCTTTCTTT
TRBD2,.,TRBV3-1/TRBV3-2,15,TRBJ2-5,CASSQGLAHSGTQYF,TGTGCCAGCAGCCAGGGACTAGCGCACTCGGGGACCCAGTACTTC
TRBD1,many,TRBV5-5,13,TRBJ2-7,CASSLTGAGEQYF,TGTGCCAGCAGCCTGACAGGGGCAGGCGAGCAGTACTTC
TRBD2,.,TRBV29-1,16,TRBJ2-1,CSVLKFASGTGNEQFF,TGCAGCGTTCTAAAATTCGCTAGCGGGACGGGCAATGAGCAGTTCTTC
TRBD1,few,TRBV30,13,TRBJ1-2,CAWSVGTENGYTF,TGTGCCTGGAGTGTGGGGACAGAGAATGGCTACACCTTC
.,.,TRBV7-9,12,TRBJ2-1,CASSRGGYEQFF,TGTGCCAGCAGCCGAGGGGGATATGAGCAGTTCTTC
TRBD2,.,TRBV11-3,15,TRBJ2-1,CASSPPGGPHNEQFF,TGTGCCAGCAGCCCTCCGGGAGGGCCTCACAATGAGCAGTTCTTC
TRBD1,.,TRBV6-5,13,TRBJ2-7,CASSYSGTVEQYF,TGTGCCAGCAGTTACTCCGGGACAGTCGAGCAGTACTTC
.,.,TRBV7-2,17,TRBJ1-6,CASSLAQLAFGNSPLHF,TGTGCCAGCAGCTTAGCGCAGTTAGCGTTTGGTAATTCACCCCTCCACTTT
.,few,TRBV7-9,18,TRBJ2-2,CASSPVKGRYANTGELFF,TGTGCCAGCAGCCCGGTGAAGGGGAGGTACGCGAACACCGGGGAGCTGTTTTTT
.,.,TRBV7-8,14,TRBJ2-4,CASKPWGEENIQYF,TGTGCCAGCAAACCGTGGGGGGAAGAAAACATTCAGTACTTC
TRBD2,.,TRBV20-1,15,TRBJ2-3,CSASSASGSTDTQYF,TGCAGTGCTAGTAGTGCTAGCGGGAGCACAGATACGCAGTATTTT
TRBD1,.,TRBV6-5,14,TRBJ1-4,CASGGTATNEKLFF,TGTGCCAGCGGGGGGACAGCAACTAATGAAAAACTGTTTTTT
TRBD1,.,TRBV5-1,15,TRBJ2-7,CASSLGQGTLGEQYF,TGCGCCAGCAGCTTGGGACAGGGGACATTGGGCGAGCAGTACTTC
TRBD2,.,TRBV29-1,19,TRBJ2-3,CSVEDPGGTSGSWADTQYF,TGCAGCGTTGAAGATCCAGGCGGGACTAGCGGGTCTTGGGCAGATACGCAGTATTTT
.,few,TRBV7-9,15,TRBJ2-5,CASSLGGSLQETQYF,TGTGCCAGCAGCTTAGGAGGGAGCCTCCAAGAGACCCAGTACTTC
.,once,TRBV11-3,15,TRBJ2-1,CASSPGLGSYNEQFF,TGTGCCAGCAGCCCAGGGCTGGGCTCCTACAATGAGCAGTTCTTC
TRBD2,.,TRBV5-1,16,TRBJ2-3,CASSLAGLAATDTQYF,TGCGCCAGCAGCTTGGCGGGGCTAGCGGCCACAGATACGCAGTATTTT
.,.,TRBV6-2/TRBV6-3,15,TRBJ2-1,CASSYDRPPNNEQFF,TGTGCCAGCAGTTATGACAGGCCCCCAAACAATGAGCAGTTCTTC
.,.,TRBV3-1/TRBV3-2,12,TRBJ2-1,CASSQTSYEQFF,TGTGCCAGCAGCCAAACTTCCTATGAGCAGTTCTTC
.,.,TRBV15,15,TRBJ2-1,CATSSETSSVNEQFF,TGTGCCACCAGCAGCGAGACAAGTTCAGTCAATGAGCAGTTCTTC
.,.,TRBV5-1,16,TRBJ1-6,CASSLANRVGNSPLHF,TGCGCCAGCAGCTTGGCCAACAGGGTTGGTAATTCACCCCTCCACTTT
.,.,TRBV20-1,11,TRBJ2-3,CSAPKSDTQYF,TGCAGTGCCCCTAAGTCAGATACGCAGTATTTT
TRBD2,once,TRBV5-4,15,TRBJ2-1,CASSPTSGRVHEQFF,TGTGCCAGCAGCCCTACTAGCGGGAGGGTCCATGAGCAGTTCTTC
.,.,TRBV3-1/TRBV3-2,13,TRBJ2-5,CASSQPRPEPQYF,TGTGCCAGCAGCCAACCTAGACCGGAACCCCAGTACTTC
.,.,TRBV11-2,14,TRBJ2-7,CASSSFGGGSEQYF,TGTGCCAGCAGCTCGTTTGGAGGGGGCTCCGAGCAGTACTTC
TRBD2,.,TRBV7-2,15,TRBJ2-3,CASSGAGLAGLTQYF,TGTGCCAGCAGCGGGGCGGGACTAGCGGGTCTTACGCAGTATTTT
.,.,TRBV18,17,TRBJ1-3,CASSPPSGSYSGNTIYF,TGTGCCAGCTCACCACCGTCGGGGTCTTACTCTGGAAACACCATATATTTT
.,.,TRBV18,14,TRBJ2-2,CASSPGQNTGELFF,TGTGCCAGCTCACCGGGACAGAACACCGGGGAGCTGTTTTTT
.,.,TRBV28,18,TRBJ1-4,CASSSGGAAANRNEKLFF,TGTGCCAGCAGTTCCGGAGGGGCCGCCGCAAATCGTAATGAAAAACTGTTTTTT
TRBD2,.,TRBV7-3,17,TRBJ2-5,CASSPGLARSGQETQYF,TGTGCCAGCAGCCCGGGACTAGCGAGATCAGGGCAAGAGACCCAGTACTTC
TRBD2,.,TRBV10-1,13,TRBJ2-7,CASSPGLANEQYF,TGCGCCAGCAGCCCGGGACTAGCAAACGAGCAGTACTTC